The entry that follows covers one T cell receptor beta chain sequence. The sample is drawn from a study of blood T cell repertoires in COVID-19. Overall study: From T cells, B-cell-depleted T cells, or PBMCs came the material, which was cDNA or gDNA.

Authors' processing steps: Reference gene primer amplification yielded estimated nucleated cell counts. TCRdb keeps only in-frame clones here, not all; method: immunoSEQ multiplex PCR. V and J calls and clone size are given by that table; D and trimming were obtained from the DNA. Of 90,000 to 100,000 clones listed, around 82% are singletons. Trimming left V 8 bases short and J 5 bases short, with 10 bases between. CDR1 MNHEY and CDR2 SVGAGI come from the germline V gene. The CDR3 has 12 amino acids. Sequencing was carried out using peripheral blood. This receptor was obtained from a man between 65 and 85 years old with active or convalescent COVID-19. The chain is built from TRBV6-5 and TRBJ2-1; a weak D match, TRBD2 (6 bases). The CDR3 DNA sequence: TGTGCCAGCGGGGGGTGGGACAATGAGCAGTTCTTC. Amino acids: CASGGWDNEQFF.